Below are 2 T cell receptor beta chains sequenced from a single sample in a study of post-analysis software for immune sequencing data. The library was made from cDNA and included unique molecular identifiers. Via MiXCR, TCRdb re-called the PCR reads, giving one row per CDR3 protein. The repertoire consists of around 710,000 distinct CDR3 sequences, with 46% occurring once and the leading ten covering roughly 4.5%. Study-level results: A few TRBV segments (TRBV5-6, TRBV5-1 and TRBV20-1 among them) occurred more frequently in patients than in controls.

Their antigens remain unidentified. The material sequenced was blood. Every receptor here comes from a girl under 18 with multiple sclerosis.

In its sample, this clonotype was seen a few times. This chain joins TRBV20-1 and TRBJ2-7; 12 bases match TRBD2. CDR3 size: 18 residues. Germline V gene lookup returns CDR1 DFQATT and CDR2 SNEGSKA (reference sequence). Unmatched junction bases numbered 21, after V lost 5 bases and J lost 7 bases. In DNA form, the CDR3 reads TGCAGTGCTGTCTCCTTGTGGGCTAGCGGGAGGGCCACGGGAGAGCAGTACTTC. Its protein is CSAVSLWASGRATGEQYF.

This clonotype appeared a single time. The V call is TRBV10-3, the J call TRBJ2-1, with a possible D match to TRBD1 (6 bases). CDR3 length equals 15 residues. Germline lookup yields CDR1 ENHRY and CDR2 SYGVKD. The V gene lost 7 bases and the J gene lost 4 bases, with 17 bases spanning the gap. The DNA of the CDR3 is TGTGCCATCACTAAGCAGGGGCCGTTGTACAATGAGCAGTTCTTC. It codes for CAITKQGPLYNEQFF.